The rows below give T cell receptor beta chains drawn from one sample of a study of blood T cell repertoires in COVID-19. Sequencing was performed with immunoSEQ multiplex PCR; in TCRdb, only in-frame clones are kept and a portion is missing. There are about 140,000 clones in the sample; 81% occur only once, and around 8% lies in the top ten. Input material: peripheral blood. The receptors stem from a woman in her sixties with active or convalescent COVID-19. Each CDR3 is given with its conserved first and last residue. Each record gives: D gene, J gene, clone size, V gene, CDR3 length, CDR3 DNA, CDR3 protein. D genes are given only for firm matches. Part of the rows lack a size; the others show once, few, many or a class for expanded clones.

d_call: NA
j_call: TRBJ1-6
clone_size: NA
v_call: TRBV18
cdr3_length: 15
cdr3_nt: TGTGCCAGCTCTCTCGGGGGGTTCGATAATTCACCCCTCCACTTT
cdr3_aa: CASSLGGFDNSPLHF

d_call: TRBD1
j_call: TRBJ2-1
clone_size: NA
v_call: TRBV28
cdr3_length: 16
cdr3_nt: TGTGCCATAAAGGGACAGTCTGTAAGCTCCTACAATGAGCAGTTCTTC
cdr3_aa: CAIKGQSVSSYNEQFF

d_call: NA
j_call: TRBJ2-3
clone_size: NA
v_call: TRBV2
cdr3_length: 13
cdr3_nt: TGTGCCAGCAGTGGGTCCTCATTGGGCACGCAGTATTTT
cdr3_aa: CASSGSSLGTQYF

d_call: TRBD1
j_call: TRBJ2-7
clone_size: NA
v_call: TRBV6-1
cdr3_length: 13
cdr3_nt: TGTGCCAGCAGTGAAGAGACAGGGACAGACCCGTACTTC
cdr3_aa: CASSEETGTDPYF

d_call: TRBD2
j_call: TRBJ2-5
clone_size: NA
v_call: TRBV7-2
cdr3_length: 16
cdr3_nt: TGTGCCAGCAGCACCAGATATCTAGCGGGAGGGGTTACCCAGTACTTC
cdr3_aa: CASSTRYLAGGVTQYF

d_call: NA
j_call: TRBJ2-7
clone_size: NA
v_call: TRBV5-1
cdr3_length: 13
cdr3_nt: TGCGCCAGCAGCTTGACTTCGCTCTACGAGCAGTACTTC
cdr3_aa: CASSLTSLYEQYF

d_call: NA
j_call: TRBJ1-3
clone_size: few
v_call: TRBV21-1
cdr3_length: 16
cdr3_nt: TGTGCCAGCAGCACACACAACAGGGACTCTGGAAACACCATATATTTT
cdr3_aa: CASSTHNRDSGNTIYF

d_call: TRBD1
j_call: TRBJ2-2
clone_size: NA
v_call: TRBV20-1
cdr3_length: 11
cdr3_nt: TGCAGTTTGGACAGGACCGGGGAGCTGTTTTTT
cdr3_aa: CSLDRTGELFF

d_call: NA
j_call: TRBJ2-1
clone_size: NA
v_call: TRBV23-1
cdr3_length: 18
cdr3_nt: TGCGCCAGCAGTCAATCTGGGGCCTTTCATTTGCCCTACAATGAGCAGTTCTTC
cdr3_aa: CASSQSGAFHLPYNEQFF

d_call: NA
j_call: TRBJ2-1
clone_size: NA
v_call: TRBV12-1
cdr3_length: 15
cdr3_nt: TGTGCCAGCAGCTTTCGCGGGGGCCCCTACAATGAGCAGTTCTTC
cdr3_aa: CASSFRGGPYNEQFF

d_call: NA
j_call: TRBJ1-1
clone_size: few
v_call: TRBV9
cdr3_length: 14
cdr3_nt: TGTGCCAGCAGCGTAGAGGGGGTGAGGACTGAAGCTTTCTTT
cdr3_aa: CASSVEGVRTEAFF

d_call: NA
j_call: TRBJ2-3
clone_size: NA
v_call: TRBV4-3
cdr3_length: 15
cdr3_nt: TGCGCCAGCAGCCATGGGACAACGGGAACAGATACGCAGTATTTT
cdr3_aa: CASSHGTTGTDTQYF

d_call: TRBD1
j_call: TRBJ1-5
clone_size: NA
v_call: TRBV19
cdr3_length: 16
cdr3_nt: TGTGCCAGTAATTCAGACGGGACAGGGGGCTTCCAGCCCCAGCATTTT
cdr3_aa: CASNSDGTGGFQPQHF

d_call: NA
j_call: TRBJ1-5
clone_size: NA
v_call: TRBV28
cdr3_length: 14
cdr3_nt: TGTGCCAGCAGTTTTTCAGGGGCGAATCAGCCCCAGCATTTT
cdr3_aa: CASSFSGANQPQHF

d_call: NA
j_call: TRBJ1-4
clone_size: few
v_call: TRBV11-2
cdr3_length: 15
cdr3_nt: TGTGCCAGCAGCTTAGCTCAGGAGGCAAATGAAAAACTGTTTTTT
cdr3_aa: CASSLAQEANEKLFF

d_call: NA
j_call: TRBJ2-5
clone_size: NA
v_call: TRBV29-1
cdr3_length: 12
cdr3_nt: TGCAGCGCGACGGGAACCCAAGAGACCCAGTACTTC
cdr3_aa: CSATGTQETQYF

d_call: NA
j_call: TRBJ1-6
clone_size: NA
v_call: TRBV5-1
cdr3_length: 13
cdr3_nt: TGCGCCAGCAGCTTGGAAGAGGATTCACCCCTCCACTTT
cdr3_aa: CASSLEEDSPLHF

d_call: TRBD2
j_call: TRBJ2-1
clone_size: NA
v_call: TRBV9
cdr3_length: 16
cdr3_nt: TGTGCCAGCAGCGCCCTGGGGATAGCGGGAGGCAATGAGCAGTTCTTC
cdr3_aa: CASSALGIAGGNEQFF

d_call: NA
j_call: TRBJ2-5
clone_size: NA
v_call: TRBV14
cdr3_length: 13
cdr3_nt: TGTGCCAGCAGCTCGACAGTCCAGGAGACCCAGTACTTC
cdr3_aa: CASSSTVQETQYF

d_call: TRBD2
j_call: TRBJ2-3
clone_size: NA
v_call: TRBV27
cdr3_length: 16
cdr3_nt: TGTGCCAGCAGTTCCAACCAGCGGGAGCCCAGGGCGACGCAGTATTTT
cdr3_aa: CASSSNQREPRATQYF

d_call: TRBD2
j_call: TRBJ2-1
clone_size: NA
v_call: TRBV7-2
cdr3_length: 18
cdr3_nt: TGTGCCAGCAGCCAGGGATTAGCGGGGGCCCGAAGGAAGAATGAGCAGTTCTTC
cdr3_aa: CASSQGLAGARRKNEQFF

d_call: TRBD1
j_call: TRBJ1-6
clone_size: few
v_call: TRBV27
cdr3_length: 15
cdr3_nt: TGTGCCAGCAGATCCCCGGGACAGGGGGCTTCACCCCTCCACTTT
cdr3_aa: CASRSPGQGASPLHF

d_call: NA
j_call: TRBJ2-1
clone_size: NA
v_call: TRBV7-2
cdr3_length: 13
cdr3_nt: TGTGCCAGCAGCTACGGACTGCCCAATGAGCAGTTCTTC
cdr3_aa: CASSYGLPNEQFF

d_call: TRBD2
j_call: TRBJ2-3
clone_size: NA
v_call: TRBV9
cdr3_length: 16
cdr3_nt: TGTGCCAGCAGTCTTTCTAGCGGGAGGGACGGAGATACGCAGTATTTT
cdr3_aa: CASSLSSGRDGDTQYF

d_call: NA
j_call: TRBJ1-2
clone_size: NA
v_call: TRBV11-2
cdr3_length: 13
cdr3_nt: TGTGCCAGCAGGGCGGCCTCCATCTATGGCTACACCTTC
cdr3_aa: CASRAASIYGYTF

d_call: TRBD2
j_call: TRBJ2-2
clone_size: NA
v_call: TRBV9
cdr3_length: 16
cdr3_nt: TGTGCCAGCAGCGTAGGATTAGCGGGGGGCACCGGGGAGCTGTTTTTT
cdr3_aa: CASSVGLAGGTGELFF

d_call: NA
j_call: TRBJ1-6
clone_size: NA
v_call: TRBV28
cdr3_length: 15
cdr3_nt: TGTGCCAGCAGTCGTCCAGGGTTGGGGTATTCACCCCTCCACTTT
cdr3_aa: CASSRPGLGYSPLHF

d_call: TRBD2
j_call: TRBJ2-7
clone_size: NA
v_call: TRBV3-1/TRBV3-2
cdr3_length: 16
cdr3_nt: TGTGCCAGCAGCTTCTTAGCGGGAGGGTCCTCCTACGAGCAGTACTTC
cdr3_aa: CASSFLAGGSSYEQYF

d_call: TRBD2
j_call: TRBJ2-7
clone_size: NA
v_call: TRBV18
cdr3_length: 14
cdr3_nt: TGTGCCAGCTCCCCGGGACTAGCGGGCTACGAGCAGTACTTC
cdr3_aa: CASSPGLAGYEQYF

d_call: NA
j_call: TRBJ1-1
clone_size: NA
v_call: TRBV5-1
cdr3_length: 17
cdr3_nt: TGCGCCAGCAGCCGAAAAGGCCCAGGGGCCGCGAACACTGAAGCTTTCTTT
cdr3_aa: CASSRKGPGAANTEAFF

d_call: NA
j_call: TRBJ1-6
clone_size: NA
v_call: TRBV20-1
cdr3_length: 11
cdr3_nt: TGCAGTGCTAGCGGGGGTTCACCCCTCCACTTT
cdr3_aa: CSASGGSPLHF

d_call: NA
j_call: TRBJ2-7
clone_size: NA
v_call: TRBV28
cdr3_length: 15
cdr3_nt: TGTGCCAGCAGTCCCCCGGGACTGGCTATCCACGAGCAGTACTTC
cdr3_aa: CASSPPGLAIHEQYF

d_call: NA
j_call: TRBJ1-1
clone_size: NA
v_call: TRBV12-3/TRBV12-4
cdr3_length: 13
cdr3_nt: TGTGCCACCGGAGGGAGCGGAAACACTGAAGCTTTCTTT
cdr3_aa: CATGGSGNTEAFF